A selection of T cell receptor beta chains follows, all from one sample in a study of cytomegalovirus exposure and HLA in healthy donors. Produced via immunoSEQ multiplex PCR; TCRdb's table is partial and in-frame only. The sample shows approximately 220,000 clones, approximately 80% of them seen only once. The sample was PBMCs. Receptors originate from a girl aged 10 to 17 in good health and CMV-seronegative. Both conserved end residues are trimmed from each CDR3. A row's size may be missing; if present it is once, few, many or a size class.

v_call clone_size cdr3_aa
TRBV5-6 few ASSLNRMVRLISYEQY
TRBV9 NA ASSVGVGRGYEQY
TRBV6-5 NA ASSYRQGAQETQY
TRBV9 NA ASSVSGYNEKLF
TRBV7-9 NA ASSLGTAHYGYT
TRBV28 NA ASMGGLPTDTQY
TRBV7-6 NA ASSLETGGYEQY
TRBV5-1 few ASSLSLGQGPEKLF
TRBV27 NA ASSLLGQGRDTEAF
TRBV7-9 NA SSSLGLGRRASEQF
TRBV15 NA ATSREQAAGWEQY
TRBV6-5 few ASSPTLQTQY
TRBV4-3 NA ASSQEGDGYT
TRBV19 NA ASSKLFRLAGTDTQY
TRBV4-3 NA ASSQASSGYGYT
TRBV19 once ASSLQGNTEAF
TRBV19 NA ASSKGFLHEQF
TRBV28 NA ASSFHRGGVYGYT
TRBV27 NA ASSSRDYNEQF
TRBV7-9 few ASSAGQGVTEAF
TRBV19 NA ASNPGTEANYGYT
TRBV27 NA ASSFLGQGTDTQY
TRBV7-9 few SSSLRVTEAF
TRBV5-1 NA ASSLRGLENGYT
TRBV6-6 NA ASSYGGGPGELF
TRBV6-5 NA ASSGTDMAQETQY
TRBV5-6 NA ASSFSRANYGYT
TRBV2 NA ASSRQGADYEQY
TRBV6-5 NA ASSPISGRDNEQF
TRBV5-1 NA ASSLGASGSRQQF
TRBV5-4 NA ASSFGGMNTEAF